This record covers a single T cell receptor beta chain. The protocol was immunoSEQ multiplex PCR, while the TCRdb copy is restricted to in-frame clones and leaves out a portion. This repertoire shows 150,000 to 250,000 clones, 94% found once; its top ten account for 0.76%. The data were taken from a study of blood T cell repertoires in COVID-19. Seattle's enrolled individuals joined amid active infection and were then monitored longitudinally. The germline CDR1 and CDR2 sequences are LGHDT and YNNKEL (reference sequence). The junction had 14 bases not matched to a gene; V was cut back by 1 base and J by 14 bases. The length of the CDR3 is 16 residues.

The TCR originated in a man younger than 45 with COVID-19, enrolled during active disease. The sample taken for sequencing was peripheral blood. V is TRBV3-1 (or the pseudogene TRBV3-2) and J is TRBJ1-6; 7 bases align to TRBD1. The CDR3 loop reads CASSQVHRTGYSSLHF. In nucleotides, the CDR3 is TGTGCCAGCAGCCAAGTTCACCGGACAGGCTATAGTTCCCTCCACTTT.